Given below is one TCR beta chain in context. The target of this receptor is not known. No quality values exist for individual bases; no much larger clone is one base distant. These data are taken from a study of sequential checkpoint blockade in melanoma (dated by TCRdb to the late 2010s). The study in broad terms: Using 1:1 randomization, the trial assigned patients either to first-line nivolumab followed by ipilimumab (arm A) or to ipilimumab followed by nivolumab (arm B). Both trial sequences were followed by maintenance nivolumab. The full study reports these points: The model for predicting response that combines TCR metrics with mutation burden needs to be validated in larger, independent patient cohorts.

Read against the paper, the sample's treatment or condition label means: randomized to nivolumab then ipilimumab (arm A) or the reverse (arm B). Prior DNA-damaging chemotherapy had not been received by any trial patient. On a FACS Aria II flow cytometer, live CD3+CD8+ cells that were negative for CD19 and CD56 were sorted from thawed PBMCs. The samples were obtained from melanoma patients enrolled in CheckMate 064, an open-label, randomized phase II trial testing sequential checkpoint blockade. Peripheral blood mononuclear cells were obtained through leukapheresis, purified using Ficoll-Paque, and frozen in human serum containing approximately 10% DMSO. Purity of sorted blood CD3+CD8+ cells was verified at >95% immediately after sorting, followed by DNA extraction. TCRbeta CDR3 regions were immunosequenced from genomic DNA with the immunoSEQ Assay. Prior to high-throughput sequencing, genomic DNA was amplified by bias-controlled multiplex PCR. On the study's bioinformatics: To quantify the absolute abundance of each unique TCRbeta CDR3 region, the sequences were collapsed and filtered. Clonality was defined as 1 minus Pielou's evenness and was calculated using productive rearrangements only. A previously published method was used to identify clones whose frequencies were significantly greater in on-treatment samples than in baseline samples. As stored in TCRdb, this immuneACCESS dataset retains in-frame rearrangements with V and J assigned. A fraction of the clones does not appear; measured against another copy, unresolved V genes explain less than half of the discrepancy, and the remainder lacks a known reason. V, J and clone size are taken as reported in that table, and D and trimming were inferred from the DNA itself. In this sample the table shows roughly 13,000 clones, 60% to 70% of which occur a single time. The top ten clonotypes cover about 23% of the sample.

V and J are truncated by 3 bases and 4 bases respectively, leaving an intervening sequence of 16 bases. CDR1 and CDR2 (MGHRA, YSYEKL) derive from the germline V gene. Reading from cysteine to phenylalanine, the CDR3 counts 15 amino acids. Only the CDR3 DNA is retained, 45 bases long and in frame from the first base. The input for sequencing was CD8+ T cells sorted from blood (inferred from file names), taken from a patient given nivolumab and ipilimumab in sequence. The chain employs TRBV4-1 and TRBJ2-7; 6 matching bases give a weak D call of TRBD1. The clonotype originates from a human donor with melanoma. The CDR3 region: CASSQERTAYYEQYF. The sequenced DNA: TGCGCCAGCAGCCAGGAACGGACAGCTTATTACGAGCAGTACTTC.